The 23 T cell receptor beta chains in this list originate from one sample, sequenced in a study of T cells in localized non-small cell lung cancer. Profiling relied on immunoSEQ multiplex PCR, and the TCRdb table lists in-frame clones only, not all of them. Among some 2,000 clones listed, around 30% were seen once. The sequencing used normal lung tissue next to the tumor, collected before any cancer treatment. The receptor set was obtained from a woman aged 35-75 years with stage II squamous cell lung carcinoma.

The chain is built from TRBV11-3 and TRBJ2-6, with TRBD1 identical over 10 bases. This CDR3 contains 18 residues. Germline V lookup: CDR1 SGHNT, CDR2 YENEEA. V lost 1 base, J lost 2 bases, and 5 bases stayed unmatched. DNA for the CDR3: TGTGCCAGCAGCTTAGGGCGGACAGGGGGAACTGGGGCCAACGTCCTGACTTTC. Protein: CASSLGRTGGTGANVLTF.

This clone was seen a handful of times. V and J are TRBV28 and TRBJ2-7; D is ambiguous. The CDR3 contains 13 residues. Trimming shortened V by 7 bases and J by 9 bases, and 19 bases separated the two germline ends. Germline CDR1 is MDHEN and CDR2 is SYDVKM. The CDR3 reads CASTLVGFTGQYF. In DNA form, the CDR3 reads TGTGCCAGCACCTTGGTAGGCTTTACGGGGCAGTACTTC.

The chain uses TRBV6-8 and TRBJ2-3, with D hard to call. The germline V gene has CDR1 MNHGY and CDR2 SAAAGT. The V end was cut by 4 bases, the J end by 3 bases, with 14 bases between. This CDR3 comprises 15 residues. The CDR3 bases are TGTGCCAGCAGTTCCGAGGCCCAATTGACAGATACGCAGTATTTT. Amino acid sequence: CASSSEAQLTDTQYF.

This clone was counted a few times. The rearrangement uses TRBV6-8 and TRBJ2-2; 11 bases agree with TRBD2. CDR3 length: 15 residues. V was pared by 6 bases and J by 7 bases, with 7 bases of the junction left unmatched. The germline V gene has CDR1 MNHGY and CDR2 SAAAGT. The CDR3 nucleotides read TGTGCCAGCAGCCGACTAGCGGGAAGGCTCGGGGAGCTGTTTTTT. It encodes CASSRLAGRLGELFF.

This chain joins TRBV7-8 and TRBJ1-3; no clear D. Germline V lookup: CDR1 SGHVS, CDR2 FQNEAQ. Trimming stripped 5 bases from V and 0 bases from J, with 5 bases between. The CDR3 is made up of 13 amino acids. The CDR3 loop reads CASSPASGNTIYF. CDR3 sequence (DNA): TGTGCCAGCAGCCCGGCCTCTGGAAACACCATATATTTT.

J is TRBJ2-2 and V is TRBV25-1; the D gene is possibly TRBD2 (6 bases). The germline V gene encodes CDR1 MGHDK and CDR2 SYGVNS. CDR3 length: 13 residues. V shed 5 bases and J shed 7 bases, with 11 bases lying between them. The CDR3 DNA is TGTGCCAGCAGTTGGAGGGCGGGCGGGGAGCTGTTTTTT. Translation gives CASSWRAGGELFF.

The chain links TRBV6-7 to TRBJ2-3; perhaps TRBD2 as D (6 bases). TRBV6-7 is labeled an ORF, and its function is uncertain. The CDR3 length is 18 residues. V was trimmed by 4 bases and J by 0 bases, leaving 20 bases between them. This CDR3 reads CASSFTLGAGSSTDTQYF. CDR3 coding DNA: TGTGCCAGCAGTTTCACCCTTGGGGCGGGGTCGAGCACAGATACGCAGTATTTT.

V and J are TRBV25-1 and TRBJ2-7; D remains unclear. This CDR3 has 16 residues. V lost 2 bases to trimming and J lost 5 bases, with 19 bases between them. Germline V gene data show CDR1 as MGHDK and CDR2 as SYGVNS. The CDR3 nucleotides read TGTGCCAGCAGTGAACCAACCCGAAGGCTTCTCGACGAGCAGTACTTC. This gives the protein CASSEPTRRLLDEQYF.

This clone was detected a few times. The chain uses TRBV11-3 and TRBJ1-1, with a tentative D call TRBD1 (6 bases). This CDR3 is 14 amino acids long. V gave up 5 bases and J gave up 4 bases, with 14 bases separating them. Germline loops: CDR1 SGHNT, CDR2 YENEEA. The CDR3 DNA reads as TGTGCCAGCAGCCTCTCGGGGGGGGCCACTGAAGCTTTCTTT. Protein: CASSLSGGATEAFF.

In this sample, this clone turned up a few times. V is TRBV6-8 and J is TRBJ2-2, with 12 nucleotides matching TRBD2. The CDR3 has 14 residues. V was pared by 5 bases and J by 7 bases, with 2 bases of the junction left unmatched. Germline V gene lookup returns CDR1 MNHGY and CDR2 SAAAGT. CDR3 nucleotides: TGTGCCAGCAGTGGACTAGCGGGATACGGGGAGCTGTTTTTT. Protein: CASSGLAGYGELFF.

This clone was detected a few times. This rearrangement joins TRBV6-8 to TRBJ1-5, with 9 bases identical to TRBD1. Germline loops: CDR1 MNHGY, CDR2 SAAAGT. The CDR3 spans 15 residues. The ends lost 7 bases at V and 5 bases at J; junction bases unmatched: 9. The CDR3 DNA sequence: TGTGCCAGCATTTCCGGGACAGGGACCGATCAGCCCCAGCATTTT. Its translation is CASISGTGTDQPQHF.

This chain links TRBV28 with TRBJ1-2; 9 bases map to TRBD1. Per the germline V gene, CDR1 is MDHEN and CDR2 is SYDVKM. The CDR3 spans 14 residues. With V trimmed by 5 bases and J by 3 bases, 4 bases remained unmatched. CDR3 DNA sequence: TGTGCCAGCAGTGCACAGGGGGCCTACTATGGCTACACCTTC. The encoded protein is CASSAQGAYYGYTF.

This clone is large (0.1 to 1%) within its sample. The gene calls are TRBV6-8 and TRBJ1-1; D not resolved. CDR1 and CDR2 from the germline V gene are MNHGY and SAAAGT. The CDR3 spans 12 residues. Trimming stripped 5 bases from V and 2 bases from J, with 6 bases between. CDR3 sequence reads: CASSEHNTEAFF. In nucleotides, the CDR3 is TGTGCCAGCAGTGAGCACAACACTGAAGCTTTCTTT.

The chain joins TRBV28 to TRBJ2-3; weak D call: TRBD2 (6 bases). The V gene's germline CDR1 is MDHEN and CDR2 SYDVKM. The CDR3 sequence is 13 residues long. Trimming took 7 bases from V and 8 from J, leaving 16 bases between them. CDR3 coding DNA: TGTGCCAGCAATGGCGGGGCCCCGGGTACGCAGTATTTT. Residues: CASNGGAPGTQYF. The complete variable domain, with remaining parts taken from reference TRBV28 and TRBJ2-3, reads DVKVTQSSRYLVKRTGEKVFLECVQDMDHENMFWYRQDPGLGLRLIYFSYDVKMKEKGDIPEGYSVSREKKERFSLILESASTNQTSMYLCASNGGAPGTQYFGPGTRLTVL.

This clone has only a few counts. CDR3 bases: TGTGCCATCAGTGAGGGAGGGGGTTTCACTGAAGCTTTCTTT. This gives the protein CAISEGGGFTEAFF. The V and J genes are TRBV10-3 and TRBJ1-1; tentatively, D is TRBD1 (6 bases). V lost 2 bases to trimming and J lost 4 bases, with 11 bases between them. The CDR3 covers 14 residues. Per germline, CDR1 ENHRY and CDR2 SYGVKD.

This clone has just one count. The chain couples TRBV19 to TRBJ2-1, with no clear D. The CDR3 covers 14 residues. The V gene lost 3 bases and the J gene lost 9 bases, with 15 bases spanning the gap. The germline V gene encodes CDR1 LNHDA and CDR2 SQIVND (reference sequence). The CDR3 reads CASSIGMMSGEQFF. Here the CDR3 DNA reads TGTGCCAGTAGTATTGGAATGATGTCGGGTGAGCAGTTCTTC.

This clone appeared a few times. The CDR3 here is CASRSPGQGNTGELFF. The CDR3 nucleotides are TGTGCCAGTAGAAGTCCGGGACAGGGTAACACCGGGGAGCTGTTTTTT. The gene calls are TRBV19 and TRBJ2-2; 9 positions agree with TRBD1. Germline CDR1 LNHDA, CDR2 SQIVND (reference sequence). This CDR3 is built from 16 residues. Unmatched junction bases numbered 7, after V lost 6 bases and J lost 2 bases.

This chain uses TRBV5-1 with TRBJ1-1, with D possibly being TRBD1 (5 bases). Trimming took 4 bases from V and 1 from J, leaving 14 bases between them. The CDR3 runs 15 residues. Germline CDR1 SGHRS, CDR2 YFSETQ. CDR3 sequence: CASSPGGARNTEAFF. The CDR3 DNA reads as TGCGCCAGCAGCCCGGGTGGGGCCCGGAACACTGAAGCTTTCTTT.

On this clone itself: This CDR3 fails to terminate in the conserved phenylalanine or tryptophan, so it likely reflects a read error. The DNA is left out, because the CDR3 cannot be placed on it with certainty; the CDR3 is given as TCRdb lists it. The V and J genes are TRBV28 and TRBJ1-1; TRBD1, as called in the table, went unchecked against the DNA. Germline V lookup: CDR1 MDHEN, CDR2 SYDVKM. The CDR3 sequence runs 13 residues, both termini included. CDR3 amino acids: CASSFPGLPSPLV.

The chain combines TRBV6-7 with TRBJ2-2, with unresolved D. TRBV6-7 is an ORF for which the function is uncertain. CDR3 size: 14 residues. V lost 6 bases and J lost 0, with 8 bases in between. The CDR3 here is CASSPGPNTGELFF. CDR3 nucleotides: TGTGCCAGCAGCCCCGGGCCGAACACCGGGGAGCTGTTTTTT.

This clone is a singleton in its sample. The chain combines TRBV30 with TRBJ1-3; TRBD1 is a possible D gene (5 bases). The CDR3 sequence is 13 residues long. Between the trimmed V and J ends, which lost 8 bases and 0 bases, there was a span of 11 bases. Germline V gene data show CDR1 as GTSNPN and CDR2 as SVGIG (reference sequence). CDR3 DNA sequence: TGTGCCGGCCAGGGAAACTCTGGAAACACCATATATTTT. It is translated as CAGQGNSGNTIYF.

The DNA for the CDR3 is TGTGCCAGCACCTTACAGGGTTATAATTCACCCCTCCACTTT. Protein product: CASTLQGYNSPLHF. The rearrangement joins TRBV12-5 to TRBJ1-6; the D gene is possibly TRBD1 (6 bases). This CDR3 is 14 amino acids long. Per the germline V gene, CDR1 is LGHNT and CDR2 is FRNRAP. Drawing the rest from reference TRBV12-5 and TRBJ1-6, the complete variable domain is DARVTQTPRHKVTEMGQEVTMRCQPILGHNTVFWYRQTMMQGLELLAYFRNRAPLDDSGMPKDRFSAEMPDATLATLKIQPSEPRDSAVYFCASTLQGYNSPLHFGNGTRLTVT.

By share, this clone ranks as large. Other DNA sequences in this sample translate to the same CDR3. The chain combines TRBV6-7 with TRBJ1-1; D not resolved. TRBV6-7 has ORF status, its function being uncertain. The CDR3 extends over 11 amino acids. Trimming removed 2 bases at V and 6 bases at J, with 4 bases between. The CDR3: CASSYGSEAFF. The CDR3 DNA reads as TGTGCCAGCAGTTACGGGTCTGAAGCTTTCTTT.